The clone carrying this T cell receptor beta chain was counted a few times. The sample is drawn from a study of blood T cell repertoires in COVID-19. Study information: Some COVID-19 samples were acute and others convalescent; all came from the United States, Italy and Spain. T cells, B-cell-depleted T cells, or PBMCs supplied cDNA or gDNA.

V dropped 4 bases and J dropped 3; count of bases not matched to a gene: 5. CDR1 and CDR2 from the germline V gene are LNHDA and SQIVND (reference sequence). This CDR3 spans 15 amino acids. In the authors' methods: Using reference gene primer amplification, nucleated cell counts were estimated. TCRdb's copy holds only in-frame clones and misses some; the assay was immunoSEQ multiplex PCR. V and J calls and clone size come straight from that table; D and trimming were deduced from the DNA. This table holds 130,000 to 150,000 clones, around 80% found once. Sequenced material: peripheral blood. This clonotype was sampled from a woman aged 60 to 75 with acute or convalescent COVID-19. The J gene is TRBJ2-2, the V gene TRBV19; 7 positions match TRBD1. CDR3 region: CASSKGDSYTGELFF. CDR3 coding DNA: TGTGCCAGTAGTAAGGGGGACAGCTACACCGGGGAGCTGTTTTTT.